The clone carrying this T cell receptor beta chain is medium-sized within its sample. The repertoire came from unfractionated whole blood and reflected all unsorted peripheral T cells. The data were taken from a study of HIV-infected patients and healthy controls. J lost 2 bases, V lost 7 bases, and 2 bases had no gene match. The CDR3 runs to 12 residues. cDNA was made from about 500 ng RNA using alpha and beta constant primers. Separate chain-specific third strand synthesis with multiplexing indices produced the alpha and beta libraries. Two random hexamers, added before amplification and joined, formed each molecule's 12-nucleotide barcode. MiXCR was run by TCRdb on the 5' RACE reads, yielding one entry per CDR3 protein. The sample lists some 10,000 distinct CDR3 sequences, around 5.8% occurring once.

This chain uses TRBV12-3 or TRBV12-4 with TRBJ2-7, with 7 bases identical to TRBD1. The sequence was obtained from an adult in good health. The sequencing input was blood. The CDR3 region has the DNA TGTGCCAGCAAGGACAGGACCTACGAGCAGTACTTC. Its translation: CASKDRTYEQYF.